A selection of T cell receptor beta chains follows, all from one sample in a study of cytomegalovirus exposure and HLA in healthy donors. TCRdb keeps only in-frame clones here, not all; method: immunoSEQ multiplex PCR. The sample holds 100,000 to 150,000 clones; under 75% are singletons and the top ten take under 2.5%. The specimen sequenced was PBMCs. These receptors originate from a woman between 40 and 50 years old in good health and CMV-seronegative. The CDR3 runs from the conserved cysteine through the conserved F or W. The D gene is left open where the match is weak. The size field is filled for only some rows; it gives once, few, many or a size class.

d_call clone_size j_call v_call cdr3_aa cdr3_nt
NA NA TRBJ2-3 TRBV9 CASSATGTSTDTQYF TGTGCCAGCAGCGCGACAGGAACTAGCACAGATACGCAGTATTTT
NA NA TRBJ1-5 TRBV5-1 CASSLGANQPQHF TGCGCCAGCAGCTTGGGAGCAAATCAGCCCCAGCATTTT
NA NA TRBJ1-2 TRBV6-5 CASSYLGQLYYGYTF TGTGCCAGCAGTTATCTGGGGCAGCTTTACTATGGCTACACCTTC
NA NA TRBJ1-5 TRBV6-5 CASSYNGEQPQHF TGTGCCAGCAGTTATAACGGGGAGCAGCCCCAGCATTTT
TRBD1 NA TRBJ2-6 TRBV7-2 CASSSDRGSGANVLTF TGTGCCAGCAGTTCAGACAGGGGCTCTGGGGCCAACGTCCTGACTTTC
NA NA TRBJ1-6 TRBV6-6 CASILTVSYNSPLHF TGTGCCAGCATCCTGACAGTCTCCTATAATTCACCCCTCCACTTT
TRBD1 few TRBJ1-1 TRBV11-2 CASSPNIQGVAFF TGTGCCAGCAGCCCAAACATACAGGGGGTAGCTTTCTTT
NA NA TRBJ1-4 TRBV9 CASSAGSGEKLFF TGTGCCAGCAGCGCCGGCTCAGGGGAAAAACTGTTTTTT
TRBD1 NA TRBJ2-2 TRBV7-9 CASSQGAGTGELFF TGTGCCAGCAGCCAGGGGGCGGGCACCGGGGAGCTGTTTTTT
NA few TRBJ2-7 TRBV6-5 CASSYGELAQQYF TGTGCCAGCAGTTATGGAGAGCTTGCGCAGCAGTACTTC
NA NA TRBJ2-7 TRBV14 CASSQGTGAYEQYF TGTGCCAGCAGCCAAGGTACAGGTGCCTACGAGCAGTACTTC
NA few TRBJ1-5 TRBV18 CASSPSSNQPQHF TGTGCCAGCTCACCGAGTAGCAATCAGCCCCAGCATTTT